The clone carrying this T cell receptor beta chain occurred a few times. What it recognizes is unknown. These data are taken from a study of T cell repertoires in cytomegalovirus infection. About the study: Epitope selection comprised recently identified HLA-C-restricted CMV epitopes and well-studied HLA-B-restricted CMV epitopes. It can be stated that public TCR beta signatures indicated CMV infection as well as a matching HLA type.

TCRdb analysed the reads with MiXCR anew, one entry per CDR3 protein. Of about 360,000 distinct CDR3 sequences listed, nearly 35% are singletons. The germline gives CDR1 LNHDA, CDR2 SQIVND (reference sequence). CDR3 size: 15 residues. The V end lost 5 bases, the J end lost 0 bases, and 11 bases lay between the germline ends. The starting material was cultured PBMCs, obtained from culture after CMV antigen stimulation. The TCR sequence derives from a human donor in good health (CMV status not recorded). Some clones in this sample may be carry-over from other donors' samples. The rearrangement joins TRBV19 to TRBJ2-1; maybe TRBD1 (6 bases). The CDR3 here is CASSPLGHSYNEQFF. The CDR3 DNA is TGTGCCAGTAGTCCCCTGGGACACTCCTACAATGAGCAGTTCTTC.